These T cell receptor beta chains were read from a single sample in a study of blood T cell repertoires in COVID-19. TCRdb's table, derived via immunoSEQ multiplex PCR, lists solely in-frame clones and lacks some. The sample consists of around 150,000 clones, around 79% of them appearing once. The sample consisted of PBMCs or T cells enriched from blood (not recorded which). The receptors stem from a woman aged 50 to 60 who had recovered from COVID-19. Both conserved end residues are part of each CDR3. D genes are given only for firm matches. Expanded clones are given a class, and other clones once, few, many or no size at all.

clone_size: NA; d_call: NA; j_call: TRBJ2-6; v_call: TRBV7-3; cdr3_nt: TGTGCCAGCAGCTTGACAGGTTTTGGGGCCAACGTCCTGACTTTC; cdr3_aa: CASSLTGFGANVLTF
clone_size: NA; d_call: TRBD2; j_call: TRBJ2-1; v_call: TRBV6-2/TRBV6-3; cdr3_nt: TGTGCCAGCAGCCCTATTCGCGGGAGGCCCCTCCGGCATGAGCAGTTCTTC; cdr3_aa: CASSPIRGRPLRHEQFF
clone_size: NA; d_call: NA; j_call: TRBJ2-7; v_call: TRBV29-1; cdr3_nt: TGCAGCGTTGAAGATACTAGCAGTTACGAGCAGTACTTC; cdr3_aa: CSVEDTSSYEQYF
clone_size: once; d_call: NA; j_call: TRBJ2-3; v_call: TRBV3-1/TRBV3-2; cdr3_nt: TGTGCCAGCAGCCAACGGGGTCAAACGGATACGCAGTATTTT; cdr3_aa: CASSQRGQTDTQYF
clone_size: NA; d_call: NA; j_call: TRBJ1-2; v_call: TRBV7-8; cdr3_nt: TGTGCCAGCAGCTTAGGCAGGGTTGATGGCTACACCTTC; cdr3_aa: CASSLGRVDGYTF
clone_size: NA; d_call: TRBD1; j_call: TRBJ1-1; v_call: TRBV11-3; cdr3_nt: TGTGCCAGCGGACAGGGGGCCCGCACTGAAGCTTTCTTT; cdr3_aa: CASGQGARTEAFF
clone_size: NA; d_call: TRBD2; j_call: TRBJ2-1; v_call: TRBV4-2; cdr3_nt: TGTGCCAGCAGCGGCGGACTAGCGAGAAGCAATGAGCAGTTCTTC; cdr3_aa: CASSGGLARSNEQFF
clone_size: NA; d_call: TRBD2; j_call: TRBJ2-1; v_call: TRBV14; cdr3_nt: TGTGCCAGCAGCCATATCGGACTAGCGGGGGCCTCCTACAATGAGCAGTTCTTC; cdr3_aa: CASSHIGLAGASYNEQFF
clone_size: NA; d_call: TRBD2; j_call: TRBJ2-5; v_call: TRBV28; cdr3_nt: TGTGCCAGCAGGTCGACACTAGCGGGCCCGGGAGAGTACTTC; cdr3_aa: CASRSTLAGPGEYF
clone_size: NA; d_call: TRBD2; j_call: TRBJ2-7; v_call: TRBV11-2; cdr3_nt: TGTGCCAGCACACCCGGCGGGAGGGGCTCATACGAGCAGTACTTC; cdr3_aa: CASTPGGRGSYEQYF
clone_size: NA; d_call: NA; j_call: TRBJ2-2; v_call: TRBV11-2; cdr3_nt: TGTGCCAGCAGCCAAAGGGGATTGGGCACCGGGGAGCTGTTTTTT; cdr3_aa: CASSQRGLGTGELFF
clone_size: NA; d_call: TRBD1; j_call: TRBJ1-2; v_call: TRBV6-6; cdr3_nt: TGTGCCAGCAGTTACTCGCAGGGGGCTCACTATGGCTACACCTTC; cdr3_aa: CASSYSQGAHYGYTF
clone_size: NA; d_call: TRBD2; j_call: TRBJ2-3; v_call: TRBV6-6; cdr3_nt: TGTGCCAGCAAGAACCTAGCGGGGGGGTCGGATACGCAGTATTTT; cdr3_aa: CASKNLAGGSDTQYF
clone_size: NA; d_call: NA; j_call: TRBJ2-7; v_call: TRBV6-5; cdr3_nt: TGTGCCAGCAGTTCGTCAGGAGGAGGGCAGTACTTC; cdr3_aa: CASSSSGGGQYF
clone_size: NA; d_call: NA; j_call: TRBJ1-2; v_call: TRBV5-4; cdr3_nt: TGTGCCAGCAGCTTGGAATCCTTAGACTATGGCTACACCTTC; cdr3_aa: CASSLESLDYGYTF
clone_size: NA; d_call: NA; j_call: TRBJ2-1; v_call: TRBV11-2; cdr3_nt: TGTGCCAGCAGCTTAGACAGGCCGTACAATGAGCAGTTCTTC; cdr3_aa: CASSLDRPYNEQFF
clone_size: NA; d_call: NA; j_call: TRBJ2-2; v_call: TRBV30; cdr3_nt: TGTGCCTGGAGTCCTGGACTATCTACCGGGGAGCTGTTTTTT; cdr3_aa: CAWSPGLSTGELFF
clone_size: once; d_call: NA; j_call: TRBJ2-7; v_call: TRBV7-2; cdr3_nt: TGTGCCAGCAGCGTATTGAGAGGTCACTCCTACGAGCAGTACTTC; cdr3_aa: CASSVLRGHSYEQYF
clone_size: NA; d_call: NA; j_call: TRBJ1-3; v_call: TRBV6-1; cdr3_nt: TGTGCCAGCAGTGAAGGTGGGGCAGGGTCTGGAAACACCATATATTTT; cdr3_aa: CASSEGGAGSGNTIYF
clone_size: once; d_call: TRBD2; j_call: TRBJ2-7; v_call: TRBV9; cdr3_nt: TGTGCCAGCAGCGTCGGACTAGCGGTCTACGAGCAGTACTTC; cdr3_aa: CASSVGLAVYEQYF
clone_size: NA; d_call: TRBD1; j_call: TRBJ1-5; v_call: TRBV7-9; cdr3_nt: TGTGCCAGCAGCCAGCAGGGGGCTGGGCAGCCCCAGCATTTT; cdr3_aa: CASSQQGAGQPQHF
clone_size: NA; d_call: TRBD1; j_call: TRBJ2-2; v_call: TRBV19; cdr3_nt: TGTGCCAGTACTCGGGGACAGGTTACCACCGGGGAGCTGTTTTTT; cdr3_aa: CASTRGQVTTGELFF
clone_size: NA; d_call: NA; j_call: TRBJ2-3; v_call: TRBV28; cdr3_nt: TGTGCCAGCAGTTTCCGGCGGAATACGCAGTATTTT; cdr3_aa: CASSFRRNTQYF
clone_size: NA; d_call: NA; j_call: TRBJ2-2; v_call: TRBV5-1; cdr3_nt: TGCGCCAGCAGCTTGGGGGGACTCTCCGGGGAGCTGTTTTTT; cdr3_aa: CASSLGGLSGELFF
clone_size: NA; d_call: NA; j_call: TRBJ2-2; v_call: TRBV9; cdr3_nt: TGTGCCAGCAGCGTAGCTTACACCGGGGAGCTGTTTTTT; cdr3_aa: CASSVAYTGELFF
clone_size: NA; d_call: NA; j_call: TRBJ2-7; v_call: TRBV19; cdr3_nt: TGTGCCAGTAGTCCAAGACAGGAGAAGCAGTACTTC; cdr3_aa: CASSPRQEKQYF
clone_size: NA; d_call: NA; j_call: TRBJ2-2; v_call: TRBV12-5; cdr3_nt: TGTGCTAGTGGGGTGGGCTATAACACCGGGGAGCTGTTTTTT; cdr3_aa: CASGVGYNTGELFF
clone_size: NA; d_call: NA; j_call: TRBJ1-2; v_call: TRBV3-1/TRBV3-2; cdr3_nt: TGTGCCAGCAGCCAAGATAGACAAATCTATGGCTACACCTTC; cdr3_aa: CASSQDRQIYGYTF
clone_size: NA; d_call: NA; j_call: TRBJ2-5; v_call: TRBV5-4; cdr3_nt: TGTGCCAGCTGGAGCGCCGTGGAGACCCAGTACTTC; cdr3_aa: CASWSAVETQYF